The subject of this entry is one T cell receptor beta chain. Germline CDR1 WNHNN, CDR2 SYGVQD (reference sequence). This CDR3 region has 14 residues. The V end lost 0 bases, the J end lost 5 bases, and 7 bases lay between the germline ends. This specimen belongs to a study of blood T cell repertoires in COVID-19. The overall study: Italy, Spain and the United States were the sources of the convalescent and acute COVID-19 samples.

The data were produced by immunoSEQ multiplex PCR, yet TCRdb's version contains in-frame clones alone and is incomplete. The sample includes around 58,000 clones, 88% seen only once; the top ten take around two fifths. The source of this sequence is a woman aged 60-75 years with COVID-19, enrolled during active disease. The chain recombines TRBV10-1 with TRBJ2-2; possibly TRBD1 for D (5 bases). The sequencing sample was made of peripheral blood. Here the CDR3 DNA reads TGCGCCAGCAGTGAGTCGCAGGGAACCGGGGAGCTGTTTTTT. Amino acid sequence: CASSESQGTGELFF.